This paragraph covers one T cell receptor (beta chain) sequence. Its antigen is not known. The data were taken from a study of T cell responses to AZD1222 COVID-19 vaccine. Turning to the study itself: The study pooled second doses at about 4 or about 12 weeks. Study-wide points: Reports indicate that nearly half of spike-specific TCRs are directed at unmutated variant regions. Repertoires were collected only later (after the peak T cell response had occurred).

The CDR3 contains 11 residues. Trimming took 0 bases from V and 8 from J, leaving 7 bases between them. The germline CDR1 and CDR2 sequences are DFQATT and SNEGSKA (reference sequence). The data were produced by immunoSEQ multiplex PCR, yet TCRdb's version contains in-frame clones alone and is incomplete. In the table there are more than 95,000 clones, roughly nine tenths of which are singletons. The sequencing here drew on peripheral blood, taken on day 0 of AZD1222 vaccination. The origin of this receptor is an adult in good health. The rearrangement links TRBV20-1 to TRBJ1-1; no clear D. Here the CDR3 DNA reads TGCAGTGCTAGAGATCCCCCCGAAGCTTTCTTT. Its protein product is CSARDPPEAFF.